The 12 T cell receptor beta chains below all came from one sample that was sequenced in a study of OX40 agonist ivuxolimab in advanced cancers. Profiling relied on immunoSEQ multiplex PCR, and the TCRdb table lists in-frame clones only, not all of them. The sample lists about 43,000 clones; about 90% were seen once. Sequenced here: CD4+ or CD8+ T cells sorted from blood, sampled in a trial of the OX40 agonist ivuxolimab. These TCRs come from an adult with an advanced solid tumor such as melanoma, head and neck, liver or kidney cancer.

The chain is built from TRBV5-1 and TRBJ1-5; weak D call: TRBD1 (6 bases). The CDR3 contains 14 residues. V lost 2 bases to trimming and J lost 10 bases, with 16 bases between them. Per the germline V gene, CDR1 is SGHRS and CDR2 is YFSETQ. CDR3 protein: CASSFTGPWEPQHF. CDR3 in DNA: TGCGCCAGCAGCTTTACAGGGCCTTGGGAACCCCAGCATTTT.

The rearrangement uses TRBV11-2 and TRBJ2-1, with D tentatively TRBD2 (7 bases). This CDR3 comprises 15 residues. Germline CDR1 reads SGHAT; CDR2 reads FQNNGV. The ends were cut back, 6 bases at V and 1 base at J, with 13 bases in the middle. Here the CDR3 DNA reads TGTGCCAGCAGAGGGGGGGCCGTATCCTACAATGAGCAGTTCTTC. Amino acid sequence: CASRGGAVSYNEQFF.

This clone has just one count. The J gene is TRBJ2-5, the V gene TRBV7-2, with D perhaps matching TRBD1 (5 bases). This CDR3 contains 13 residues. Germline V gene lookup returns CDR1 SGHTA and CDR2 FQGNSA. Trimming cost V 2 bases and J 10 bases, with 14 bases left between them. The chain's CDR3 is CASSLWTSGYQYF. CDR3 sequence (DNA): TGTGCCAGCAGCTTATGGACATCAGGATACCAGTACTTC.

The DNA of the CDR3 is TGTGCCAGTACCCAAACCTTAACAGGAAGTGAAGCTTTCTTT. This codes for CASTQTLTGSEAFF. The chain uses TRBV19 and TRBJ1-1, with TRBD1 as a possible D gene (5 bases). Germline V gene lookup returns CDR1 LNHDA and CDR2 SQIVND (reference sequence). V was cut by 7 bases and J by 7 bases, with 19 bases left in between. The CDR3 totals 14 residues.

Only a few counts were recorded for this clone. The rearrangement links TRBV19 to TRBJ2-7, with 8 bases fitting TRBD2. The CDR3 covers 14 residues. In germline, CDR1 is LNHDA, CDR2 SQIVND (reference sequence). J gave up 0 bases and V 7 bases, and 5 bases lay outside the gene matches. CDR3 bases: TGTGCCAGTAAACTAGCGGTCGCCTCCTACGAGCAGTACTTC. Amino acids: CASKLAVASYEQYF.

The CDR3 reads CASSPVRFETQYF. The CDR3 nucleotides are TGTGCCAGCAGCCCCGTGCGCTTCGAGACCCAGTACTTC. The chain combines TRBV7-3 with TRBJ2-5; D is ambiguous. The CDR3 spans 13 residues. The V gene lost 5 bases and the J gene lost 5 bases, with 12 bases spanning the gap. The V gene's germline CDR1 is SGHTA and CDR2 FQGTGA.

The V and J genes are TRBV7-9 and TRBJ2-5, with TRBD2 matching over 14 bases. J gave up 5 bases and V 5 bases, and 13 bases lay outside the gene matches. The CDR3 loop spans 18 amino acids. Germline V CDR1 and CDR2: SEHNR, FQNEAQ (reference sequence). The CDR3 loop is CASSPGLAGVRWTETQYF. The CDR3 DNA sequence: TGTGCCAGCAGCCCGGGACTAGCGGGAGTTCGTTGGACTGAGACCCAGTACTTC.

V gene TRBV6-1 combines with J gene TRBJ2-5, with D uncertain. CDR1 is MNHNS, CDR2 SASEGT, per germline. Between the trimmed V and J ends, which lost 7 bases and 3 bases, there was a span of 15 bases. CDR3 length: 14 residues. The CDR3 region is CASTSQRGKETQYF. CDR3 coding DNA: TGTGCCAGCACCTCCCAACGTGGAAAAGAGACCCAGTACTTC.

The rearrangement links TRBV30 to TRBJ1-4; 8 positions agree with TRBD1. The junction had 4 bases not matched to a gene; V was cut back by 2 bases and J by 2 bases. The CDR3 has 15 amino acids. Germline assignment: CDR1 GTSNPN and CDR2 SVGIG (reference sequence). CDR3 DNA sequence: TGTGCCTGGAGTCGGACAGGGCTCACTAATGAAAAACTGTTTTTT. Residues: CAWSRTGLTNEKLFF.

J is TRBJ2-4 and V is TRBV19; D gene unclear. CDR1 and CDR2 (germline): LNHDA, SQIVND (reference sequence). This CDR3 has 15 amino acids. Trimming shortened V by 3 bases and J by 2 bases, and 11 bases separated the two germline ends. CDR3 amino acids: CASSMLGLSKNIQYF. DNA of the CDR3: TGTGCCAGTAGTATGCTCGGGCTTTCCAAAAACATTCAGTACTTC.

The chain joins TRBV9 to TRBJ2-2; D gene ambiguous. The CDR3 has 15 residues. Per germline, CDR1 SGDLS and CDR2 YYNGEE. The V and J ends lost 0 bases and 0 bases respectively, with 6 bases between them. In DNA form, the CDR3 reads TGTGCCAGCAGCGTAGCTCTAGCGAACACCGGGGAGCTGTTTTTT. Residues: CASSVALANTGELFF.

This CDR3 reads CASSPRGEQYF. The CDR3 DNA sequence: TGTGCCAGCAGCCCCAGGGGCGAGCAGTACTTC. V and J are TRBV2 and TRBJ2-7; D may be TRBD1 (6 bases). The CDR3 is 11 amino acids. The V end was cut by 6 bases, the J end by 6 bases, with 9 bases between. Germline CDR1 reads SNHLY; CDR2 reads FYNNEI.